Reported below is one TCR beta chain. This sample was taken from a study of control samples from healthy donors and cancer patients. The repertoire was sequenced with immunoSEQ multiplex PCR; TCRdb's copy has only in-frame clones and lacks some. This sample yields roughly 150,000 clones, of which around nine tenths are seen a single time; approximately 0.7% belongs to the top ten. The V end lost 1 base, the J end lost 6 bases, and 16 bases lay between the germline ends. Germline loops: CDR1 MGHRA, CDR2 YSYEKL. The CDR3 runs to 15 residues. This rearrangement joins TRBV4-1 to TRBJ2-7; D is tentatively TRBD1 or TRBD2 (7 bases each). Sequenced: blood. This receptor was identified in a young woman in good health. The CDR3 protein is CASSQGVPRGGEQYF. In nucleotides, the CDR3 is TGCGCCAGCAGCCAAGGCGTTCCCAGGGGGGGCGAGCAGTACTTC.